This T cell receptor (beta chain) came from a study of response to subunit inactivated influenza vaccine. The germline CDR1 and CDR2 sequences are KGHSH and LQKENI. Trimming cost V 0 bases and J 1 base; bases outside gene matches: 8. The CDR3 spans 18 residues. As regards this clonotype: What it binds is not known.

TCRdb called the RT-PCR reads again in MiXCR, with one record for every CDR3 protein. Of 590,000 or so distinct CDR3 sequences listed, roughly 15% are singletons. Regarding the study as a whole: Every seasonal influenza vaccination brings in few new T cells, the authors suggested.

The V gene is TRBV18, the J gene TRBJ2-1; 8 bases map to TRBD2. The sample consisted of PBMCs from blood, taken roughly 2 weeks before vaccination. The TCR sequence derives from a man aged 45 to 65 who received an inactivated influenza vaccine. CDR3 DNA sequence: TGTGCCAGCTCACCACCGGACTGGCGCGGGAGGTCCTACAATGAGCAGTTCTTC. Protein: CASSPPDWRGRSYNEQFF.